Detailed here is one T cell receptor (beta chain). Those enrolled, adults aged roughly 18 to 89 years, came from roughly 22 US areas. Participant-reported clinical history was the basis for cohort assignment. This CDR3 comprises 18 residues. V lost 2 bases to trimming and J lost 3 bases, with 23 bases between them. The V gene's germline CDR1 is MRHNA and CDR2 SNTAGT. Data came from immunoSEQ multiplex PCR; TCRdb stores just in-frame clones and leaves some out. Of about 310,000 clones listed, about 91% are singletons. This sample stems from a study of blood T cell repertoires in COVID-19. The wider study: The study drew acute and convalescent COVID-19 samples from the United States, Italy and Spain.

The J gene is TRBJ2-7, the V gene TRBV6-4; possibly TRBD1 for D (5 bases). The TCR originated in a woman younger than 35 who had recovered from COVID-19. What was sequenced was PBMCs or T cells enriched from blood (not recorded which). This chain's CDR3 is CASSDHPKGSGNGYEQYF. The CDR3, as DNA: TGTGCCAGCAGTGACCATCCCAAAGGGTCAGGGAATGGCTACGAGCAGTACTTC.